This TCR beta chain appears in the sequencing data of a study of T cells after somatic rescue of genetic block (dated by TCRdb to 2018 to 2021). The study in broad terms: The study assessed how robust, over the long term, a T-cell system was when the system had developed through somatic rescue of a genetic block in T-cell development.

This clone appeared once. It has no known antigen specificity. Per-base quality was not reported, and no clone a single base away is much larger than it. To prepare the library, the immunoSEQ multiplex PCR assay was applied. TCRdb took this table from immuneACCESS and kept in-frame rearrangements with V and J called. Such tables lack part of the clones; where checked against another copy, unresolved V genes explain under half of the gap, and the rest is unexplained. For this sample there are about 15,000 clones; about 70% appear just once. In total, the top ten clones hold 25% to 30% of the sample. Via the germline V gene (reference sequence), CDR1 is MNHNY and CDR2 SVGAGI. The CDR3 goes from the cysteine to the phenylalanine over 16 residues. Only the CDR3 region is kept as DNA, spanning 48 bases read in frame from base 1. V is cut back by 5 bases and J by 1 base, with 8 bases in the junction unmatched.

In this chain, TRBV6-6 is recombined with TRBJ1-5; TRBD1 agrees with 7 junctional bases. The sample taken for sequencing was peripheral blood mononuclear cells (PBMCs). The receptor comes from a man aged 18-30 years. At the DNA level, the sequence is TGTGCCAGCAGTCTTTCAGGGGGAGAGAGCAATCAGCCCCAGCATTTT. This yields the protein CASSLSGGESNQPQHF.